The sequence of this TCR beta chain was determined in a study of cytomegalovirus exposure and HLA in healthy donors (dated by TCRdb to about 2017). About the study as a whole: According to an earlier analysis of around 600 of the donors, about 190 million T cells yielded 90 million to 140 million unique TCR beta sequences and 276 Gb of sequence data. To decide whether each TCR beta V gene segment behaved as functional or pseudogenic, an earlier analysis of over 500 of the donors relied on high-throughput TCR beta sequencing. The number of typed donors differed by locus: 629-630 for A, B, C, DRB1 and DQB1; 522 for DQA1; around 580 for DPA1; and around 470 for DPB1. Genome-wide SNP genotypes for about three fifths of the roughly 670 donors were used in a later genetic analysis, which treated that subset as a discovery cohort. Of the 398 genotyped donors, over 65% fell in the genetic ancestry cluster associated with self-reported Caucasian donors. Every repertoire in the discovery cohort had been generated on one and the same sequencing platform. To predict cytomegalovirus infection status, the study combined high-throughput TCR immunosequencing, statistical association of individual TCRs with disease status, and machine learning. An early release covering more than 500 HLA-typed donors comprised around 300 gigabases of sequencing data and 85 million or so unique TCR sequences. To study patterns of TCR occurrence, a later analysis re-analyzed previously published TCR beta repertoires from 650 to 750 donors and added high-resolution HLA genotyping. The study aimed to test whether cataloging public T cell receptors could reveal signatures of past pathogen exposure. The study profiled the T cell repertoires of fewer than 850 subjects by immunosequencing and related them to cytomegalovirus serostatus. Donor age, sex, ethnicity and CMV serostatus were collected together with the repertoire data. Across around 400 genotyped donors of the cohort, an average of approximately 240,000 unique TCR beta nucleotide sequences per donor were sequenced, and 15% to 20% of those sequences were non-productive. Rather than drawing on any new phenotypic data, the later analysis identified candidate immune exposures from TCR beta sequences and the way those sequences occurred across donors. A separate validation cohort of roughly 130 different subjects was used in addition to the approximately 670-subject first cohort. About five DR-DQ haplotypes were treated as single units for association and clustering because of strong linkage in the cohort. Both class I and class II loci were covered by HLA typing, at four-digit resolution.

The receptor library was made with the immunoSEQ multiplex PCR assay. The multiplex PCR relied on a mix of 60 forward primers for TCR Vbeta segments and 13 reverse primers for TCR Jbeta segments. The CDR3 region of rearranged TCR beta genes was amplified from genomic DNA with a multiplex PCR assay. The Illumina HiSeq System was used to sequence the amplified TCR beta libraries as 87-base-pair reads. In the paper's pipeline: A later analysis tallied some 79 million unique TCR beta chains across the 700 or so repertoires, and about 12 million of those chains were shared by two or more donors. To remove PCR and sequencing errors, raw reads were error-corrected and collapsed into unique sequences using a nearest-neighbor algorithm that merged closely related sequences. V, D and J gene segments were assigned by aligning CDR3 sequences to IMGT reference sequences. For a sequence to be retained, a match of at least six nucleotides to both a V gene segment and a J gene segment was required. Rearrangements were called productive when the CDR3 lacked stop codons and stayed in frame with V and J; all others were non-productive. Following IMGT convention, CDR3 was defined as the stretch from the second conserved V-encoded cysteine up to the conserved J-encoded phenylalanine. In an earlier analysis of more than 550 of the donors, sequences lacking an unambiguous match to a single V gene segment were excluded. In an earlier analysis of some 590 of the donors, a V segment was called functional when productive rearrangements were above 56.7%, and segregating when the standard deviation between donors exceeded 5%. A statistical classification framework was built for diagnosing cytomegalovirus status from the catalog of TCR beta chain sequences. A later analysis assigned V and J genes by comparing TCR nucleotide sequences with IMGT/GENE-DB human TR gene sequences. A later analysis assigned CDR3 sequences and most-parsimonious VDJ recombination scenarios with the TCRdist pipeline. In a later analysis, every TCR beta chain was defined by the combination of its CDR3 amino acid sequence and its V-gene family, and reads without a unique V-gene family were dropped. As a way to deal with suspected cross-contamination and a sequencing artifact, a later analysis dropped 592 nucleotide sequences that were highly shared and had low generation probability. A later analysis calculated a clonal expansion index for each public chain from normalized within-repertoire ranks of inferred template counts. A later analysis computed generation probabilities with a VDJ recombination model fitted to out-of-frame rearrangements, and checked the results against IGoR. In a later analysis, hypergeometric tests were used to score TCR-TCR, TCR-HLA and TCR-CMV co-occurrence, with a repertoire-size bias correction applied to TCR pairs. A later analysis estimated false discovery rates by permuting HLA or CMV assignments 20 times. In a later analysis, co-occurring TCRs were grouped using DBSCAN, with TCRdist sequence similarity added in when clustering inside HLA-allele-positive subsets. Co-occurrence clustering excluded repertoires with fewer than 30,000 or more than 120,000 public chains, plus five with anomalous nucleotide sharing. TCRdb limited this immuneACCESS table to in-frame rearrangements with V and J called. A share of clones is missing; checked studies link under half to unresolved V genes, and the rest is unexplained. That table furnishes V, J and clone size, whereas the DNA furnished D and trimming. The table for this sample shows more than 65,000 clones. The leading ten clones occupy 2.5% to 3% of the sample.

The CDR3 covers 12 residues, taking in both the cysteine and the phenylalanine. The CDR3 DNA has 36 bases and is translated from base 1. Per the germline V gene (reference sequence), PRHDT is the CDR1 and FYEKMQ is the CDR2. V loses 2 bases of germline sequence and J loses 4 bases, and the interval between the two ends is 5 bases. On this clone itself: This receptor's antigen is unknown.

Beyond this particular receptor, the publication reports: According to a later analysis, parvovirus B19, influenza, CMV and Epstein-Barr virus appeared linked to several top co-occurrence clusters. In an earlier analysis of over 550 of the donors, most TCR beta V segments were observed in productive rearrangements about 90% or about 30% of the time, broadly matching IMGT annotations. A cluster of highly shared sequence variants was judged likely to be a technical artifact of the sequencing pipeline. CMV serostatus was the only immune exposure information available for the cohort. In a later analysis, HLA-associated TCR beta chains showed more clonal expansion and lower generation probabilities than non-associated chains that were equally common. Specific HLA alleles were associated with around 18,000 TCR beta sequences at a false discovery rate of 0.05 in a later analysis. Most CMV-associated TCR beta chains appeared to be HLA-restricted in a later analysis, and the HLA associations seemed to be driven largely by CMV exposure. A few of the identified cytomegalovirus-associated TCR beta chains were confirmed in vitro to be specific for cytomegalovirus antigens. A later genetic analysis reported fewer N-insertions in productive TCRs among donors in an Asian-associated ancestry cluster than the 666-donor mean. HLA typing was unavailable for some donors at each locus, so association tests used only the typed subset. Linkage disequilibrium might explain the correlated functional status among segregating V segments, but an unknown experimental factor could not be excluded. Most TCR sequences were observed very rarely across donors, whereas some public TCRs were present in many individuals. The classifier was reported to diagnose cytomegalovirus status with high specificity and sensitivity in both the original cohort and the validation cohort. An association between a missense DCLRE1C variant and V-gene and J-gene trimming of TCR beta chains was found in a later genetic analysis and replicated in an independent cohort. In the study, around 160 TCR beta chains were listed as associated with cytomegalovirus. Strong co-occurrence of HLA alleles, especially DR and DQ, made assigning TCR associations to individual alleles difficult. Roughly uniform sequencing depth across donors was assumed in presence/absence analyses, although this assumption may not hold. In a later analysis, the rate of TCR association differed among HLA loci, with DRB1 alleles having the most associated TCRs and HLA-C alleles having the fewest. A further reported finding was that TCR beta sequences accurately predicted the HLA-A and HLA-B alleles for most subjects in the first cohort. Only TCR beta chains were sequenced in this cohort, and the absence of alpha or paired-chain data limited detectable features. Some IMGT-functional V segments, including TRBV6-2 and TRBV6-3, could not be told apart with the 87-base-pair reads, so those segments were excluded. The earlier analysis of approximately 560 of the donors excluded seventeen rarely observed V segments, including chromosome 9 orphons, because counts were too low. It was suggested by the authors that the approach could potentially be generalized to other disease states and immunological phenotypes.

The cohort was made up of 666 healthy bone marrow donors. At the time of sampling, every cohort member was nominally healthy, though immune exposures that went unrecorded were likely present. The donor was CMV seronegative and belonged to the group of 320 or so seronegative cohort members. Each donor provided a peripheral blood sample, and peripheral blood mononuclear cells were used for TCR beta sequencing. Genomic DNA was extracted from the blood cell samples with the Qiagen DNeasy Blood Extraction Kit. The source is a man in his forties or fifties in good health and CMV-seronegative. The V and J genes are TRBV13 and TRBJ1-2, with the identity of the D gene unclear. Input material: PBMCs. The sequenced DNA is TGTGCCAGCAGCTTAAGCGGCTATGGCTACACCTTC. Translated, it gives CASSLSGYGYTF.